These 9 T cell receptor beta chains came from one sample sequenced in a study of blood T cell repertoires in COVID-19. This table comes from immunoSEQ multiplex PCR, and its TCRdb copy is limited to in-frame clones, with some not included. The sample has about 160,000 clones; 81% are singletons. The specimen was PBMCs or T cells enriched from blood (not recorded which). All receptors derive from a woman in her thirties or forties with acute COVID-19.

As regards this clone: The junction differs from germline at one of its ends, possibly a read error. J is TRBJ1-2 and V is TRBV5-8, with D possibly matching TRBD1 (6 bases). The CDR3 runs 15 residues. CDR1 and CDR2 from the germline V gene are SGHTS and YDEGEE. DNA for the CDR3: TGTGCCAGCACCTTGGGAGGAGGGGGGGACTATGGCTACACCTTC. As protein: CASTLGGGGDYGYTF. The full variable domain, completed using reference TRBV5-8 and TRBJ1-2, is EAGVTQSPTHLIKTRGQQATLRCSPISGHTSVYWYQQALGLGLQFLLWYDEGEERNRGNFPPRFSGRQFPNYSSELNVNALELEDSALYLCASTLGGGGDYGYTFGSGTRLTVV.

The chain couples TRBV7-2 to TRBJ1-2; D may be TRBD1 (5 bases). The V and J ends lost 1 base and 2 bases respectively, with 8 bases between them. The V gene's germline CDR1 is SGHTA and CDR2 FQGNSA. This CDR3 spans 14 amino acids. CDR3 in amino acids: CASSLGGRNYGYTF. The CDR3 nucleotides are TGTGCCAGCAGCTTAGGGGGCAGGAACTATGGCTACACCTTC.

This chain joins TRBV3-1 (or the pseudogene TRBV3-2) and TRBJ1-2; D ambiguous. V lost 1 base to trimming and J lost 6 bases, with 9 bases between them. CDR1 LGHDT and CDR2 YNNKEL come from the germline V gene (reference sequence). This CDR3 spans 13 amino acids. The CDR3 protein is CASSQATIHGYTF. The DNA for the CDR3 is TGTGCCAGCAGCCAAGCTACCATCCATGGCTACACCTTC.

The rearrangement links TRBV5-4 to TRBJ1-6; 8 nucleotides match TRBD1. Germline CDR1 is SGHNT and CDR2 is YYREEE (reference sequence). After removal of 5 bases from V and 9 bases from J, the junction contained 7 bases not matched to a gene. This CDR3 has 14 residues. The CDR3 region is CASSLQGAVSPLHF. The CDR3 bases are TGTGCCAGCAGTCTCCAGGGGGCGGTTTCACCCCTCCACTTT.

This rearrangement joins TRBV11-3 to TRBJ2-5; 14 nucleotides agree with TRBD2. The CDR3 has 17 amino acids. J was trimmed by 4 bases and V by 5 bases; bases with no gene match: 9. Germline V lookup: CDR1 SGHNT, CDR2 YENEEA. The CDR3 sequence: CASSPGGTSGSSETQYF. Written as DNA, the CDR3 is TGTGCCAGCAGCCCAGGCGGGACTAGCGGGAGTTCAGAGACCCAGTACTTC.

The chain has TRBV6-5 and TRBJ1-2, with TRBD1 matching 8 bases. Germline V lookup: CDR1 MNHEY, CDR2 SVGAGI. Germline trimming cut 7 bases from V and 6 bases from J; bases unmatched to any gene: 13. This CDR3 has 15 residues. CDR3 loop: CASNVVPQGAHGYTF. DNA of the CDR3: TGTGCCAGCAATGTTGTCCCCCAGGGGGCGCATGGCTACACCTTC.

This clone occurred a few times. The V call is TRBV2, the J call TRBJ1-2; 8 bases are shared with TRBD1. With 3 bases clipped from V and 8 bases from J, the junction kept 8 bases outside the gene matches. The V gene's germline CDR1 is SNHLY and CDR2 FYNNEI. This CDR3 has 14 amino acids. In nucleotides, the CDR3 is TGTGCCAGCAGTGAGGACAGGGAGACGTGGGGCTACACCTTC. It yields the protein CASSEDRETWGYTF.

V gene TRBV7-3 combines with J gene TRBJ2-3, with TRBD1 identical over 9 bases. Germline V gene data show CDR1 as SGHTA and CDR2 as FQGTGA. This CDR3 is built from 14 residues. With 5 bases clipped from V and 4 bases from J, the junction kept 4 bases outside the gene matches. DNA for the CDR3: TGTGCCAGCAGCCGCGGGACAGGGTCAGATACGCAGTATTTT. Translated, it gives CASSRGTGSDTQYF.

The rearrangement joins TRBV5-6 to TRBJ2-5; no firm D call. Germline V gene data show CDR1 as SGHDT and CDR2 as YYEEEE. V lost 4 bases and J lost 7, with 11 bases in between. This CDR3 spans 12 amino acids. The CDR3 region is CASSREERTQYF. The CDR3 region has the DNA TGTGCCAGCAGCCGAGAGGAACGGACCCAGTACTTC.